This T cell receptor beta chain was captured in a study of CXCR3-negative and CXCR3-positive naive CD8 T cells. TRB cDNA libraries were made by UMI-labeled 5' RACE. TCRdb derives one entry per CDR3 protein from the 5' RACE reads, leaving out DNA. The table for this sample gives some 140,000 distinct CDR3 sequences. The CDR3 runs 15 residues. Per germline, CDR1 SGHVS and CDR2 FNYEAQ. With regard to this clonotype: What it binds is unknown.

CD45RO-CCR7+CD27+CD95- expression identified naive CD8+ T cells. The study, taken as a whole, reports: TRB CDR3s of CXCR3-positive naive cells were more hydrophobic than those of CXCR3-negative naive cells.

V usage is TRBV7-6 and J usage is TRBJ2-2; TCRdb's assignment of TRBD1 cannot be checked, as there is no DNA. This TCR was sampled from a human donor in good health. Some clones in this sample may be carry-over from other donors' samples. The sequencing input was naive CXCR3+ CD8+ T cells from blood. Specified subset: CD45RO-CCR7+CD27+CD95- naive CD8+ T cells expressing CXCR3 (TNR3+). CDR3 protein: CASSLAGTQGGELFF.